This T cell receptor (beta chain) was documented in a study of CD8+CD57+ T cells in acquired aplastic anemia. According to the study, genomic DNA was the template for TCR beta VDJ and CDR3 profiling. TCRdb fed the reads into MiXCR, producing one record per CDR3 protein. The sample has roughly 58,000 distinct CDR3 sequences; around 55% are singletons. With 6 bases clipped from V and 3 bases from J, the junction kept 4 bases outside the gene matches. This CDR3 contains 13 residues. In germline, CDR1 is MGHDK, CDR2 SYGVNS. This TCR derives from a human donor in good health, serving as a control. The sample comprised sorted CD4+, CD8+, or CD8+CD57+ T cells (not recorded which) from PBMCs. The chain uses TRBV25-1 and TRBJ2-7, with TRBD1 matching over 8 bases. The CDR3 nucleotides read TGTGCCAGCAGCCAGGACAGGGACTACGAGCAGTACTTC. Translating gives CASSQDRDYEQYF.